The 31 T cell receptor beta chains below were found in one sample sequenced in a study of CD8+ T cells in alopecia areata. Regarding treatment: oral pan-JAK inhibitor, 5-10 mg twice daily. RNA extraction and reverse transcription yielded cDNA as sequencing template. Clones were read by immunoSEQ multiplex PCR, and TCRdb kept only the in-frame ones, dropping some. The sample has about 250,000 clones, about three fifths seen once. The source material was CD4+ T cells sorted from blood, sampled around week 54, from a patient treated with tofacitinib. These receptors were taken from a human donor with alopecia areata.

The chain uses TRBV2 and TRBJ1-5; D is possibly TRBD1 (5 bases). The germline V and J ends were trimmed by 4 bases and 1 base, with 8 bases remaining between them. This CDR3 spans 14 amino acids. Germline V lookup: CDR1 SNHLY, CDR2 FYNNEI. The CDR3 reads CASSVGGSNQPQHF. The DNA of the CDR3 is TGTGCCAGCAGTGTGGGGGGGAGCAATCAGCCCCAGCATTTT.

This clone was counted a few times. The chain couples TRBV30 to TRBJ2-5; D might be TRBD2 (5 bases). Germline values: CDR1 GTSNPN, CDR2 SVGIG (reference sequence). With 4 bases removed from V and 5 bases from J, the gap between germline ends came to 14 bases. This CDR3 is built from 13 residues. CDR3 coding DNA: TGTGCCTGGAAAGGGAGCTTCGGGGAGACCCAGTACTTC. Residues: CAWKGSFGETQYF.

V and J are TRBV9 and TRBJ1-6; weak D call: TRBD1 (6 bases). The CDR3 sequence is 13 residues long. Trimming pared 7 bases from V and 8 bases from J, leaving 13 bases between. Germline CDR1 and CDR2: SGDLS and YYNGEE. The DNA for the CDR3 is TGTGCCAGCTCATACAACAGGGATTCACCCCTCCACTTT. As protein: CASSYNRDSPLHF.

Written as DNA, the CDR3 is TGTGCCAGCAGCCGGGACCGATCTAGCAATCAGCCCCAGCATTTT. The encoded protein is CASSRDRSSNQPQHF. This chain uses TRBV7-6 with TRBJ1-5, with D tentatively TRBD1 (5 bases). V was shortened by 5 bases and J by 0 bases, with 11 bases between the two germline ends. Germline V gene sequence: CDR1 SGHVS, CDR2 FNYEAQ. This CDR3 has 15 amino acids. The complete variable domain, with remaining parts taken from reference TRBV7-6 and TRBJ1-5, reads GAGVSQSPRYKVTKRGQDVALRCDPISGHVSLYWYRQALGQGPEFLTYFNYEAQQDKSGLPNDRFSAERPEGSISTLTIQRTEQRDSAMYRCASSRDRSSNQPQHFGDGTRLSIL.

The chain joins TRBV18 to TRBJ2-7, with TRBD1 as a possible D gene (6 bases). V was trimmed by 3 bases and J by 3 bases, leaving 15 bases between them. CDR3 length: 15 amino acids. Germline CDR1 is KGHSH and CDR2 is LQKENI. In nucleotides, the CDR3 is TGTGCCAGCTCACCTCCGGGCTTAGGGGGCTACGAGCAGTACTTC. This encodes CASSPPGLGGYEQYF.

Concerning this clone: Other nucleotide sequences from this sample produce the same CDR3. CDR3 nucleotide sequence: TGTGCCAGCAGCCAAGTGGATTCCTACGAGCAGTACTTC. Translating it yields CASSQVDSYEQYF. The gene calls are TRBV4-2 and TRBJ2-7; D unclear. The CDR3 extends over 13 amino acids. Germline-derived CDR1 and CDR2 are LGHNA and YNFKEQ. Trimming took off 1 base at V and 1 base at J, with 5 bases between the two ends.

CDR3 DNA sequence: TGTGCCAGCAGCCAAGAAGGGCAGGGGGGGTACGAGCAGTACTTC. Protein product: CASSQEGQGGYEQYF. V is TRBV4-2 and J is TRBJ2-7, with D perhaps given as TRBD1 or TRBD2 (7 bases each). Trimming cost V 0 bases and J 4 bases, with 13 bases left between them. CDR3 size: 15 residues. Germline assignment: CDR1 LGHNA and CDR2 YNFKEQ.

This CDR3 reads CSARGQGTYEQYF. CDR3 DNA sequence: TGCAGCGCCCGGGGACAGGGGACCTACGAGCAGTACTTC. The rearrangement links TRBV29-1 to TRBJ2-7, with 10 nucleotides matching TRBD1. This CDR3 region has 13 residues. Germline CDR1 SQVTM, CDR2 ANQGSEA. V lost 7 bases to trimming and J lost 2 bases; unmatched junction nucleotides: 5.

V gene TRBV30 combines with J gene TRBJ1-6; tentatively, D is TRBD1 (5 bases). The germline CDR1 and CDR2 sequences are GTSNPN and SVGIG (reference sequence). V lost 3 bases and J lost 9, with 15 bases in between. This CDR3 is built from 14 residues. In DNA form, the CDR3 reads TGTGCCTGGAGCCCACGGACGGGACTTTCACCCCTCCACTTT. Protein sequence: CAWSPRTGLSPLHF. The full variable domain, in which reference TRBV30 and TRBJ1-6 provide the parts outside the CDR3, is SQTIHQWPATLVQPVGSPLSLECTVEGTSNPNLYWYRQAAGRGLQLLFYSVGIGQISSEVPQNLSASRPQDRQFILSSKKLLLSDSGFYLCAWSPRTGLSPLHFGNGTRLTVT.

V is TRBV7-2 and J is TRBJ1-5, with 9 bases aligning to TRBD1. The CDR3 sequence is 14 residues long. Germline lookup yields CDR1 SGHTA and CDR2 FQGNSA. V trimming: 5 bases; J trimming: 5 bases; junction bases outside the gene matches: 4. The CDR3 DNA follows: TGTGCCAGCAGCACCCGACAGGGGGATCAGCCCCAGCATTTT. Residues: CASSTRQGDQPQHF.

The chain links TRBV30 to TRBJ1-4; D might be TRBD1 (5 bases). The germline gives CDR1 GTSNPN, CDR2 SVGIG (reference sequence). V lost 0 bases, J lost 8 bases, and 13 bases lay in between. This CDR3 contains 14 residues. For the CDR3, the DNA is TGTGCCTGGAGTGTAAAGGGGATAGGAGAAAAACTGTTTTTT. This codes for CAWSVKGIGEKLFF.

The DNA for the CDR3 is TGTGCCTGGACCCCGGGACAGGCTTTGGAGCAGTACTTC. This translates into CAWTPGQALEQYF. The chain recombines TRBV30 with TRBJ2-7; 8 bases are shared with TRBD1. V was pared by 4 bases and J by 7 bases, with 9 bases of the junction left unmatched. This CDR3 comprises 13 residues. Germline V gene data show CDR1 as GTSNPN and CDR2 as SVGIG (reference sequence).

The table lists this clone with a few counts. The genes are TRBV7-2 and TRBJ2-1; perhaps D is TRBD1 or TRBD2 (5 bases each). Germline assignment: CDR1 SGHTA and CDR2 FQGNSA. The CDR3 is 17 amino acids. V shed 1 base and J shed 1 base, with 14 bases lying between them. The CDR3 spells CASSLVGGWGSYNEQFF. The CDR3 DNA follows: TGTGCCAGCAGCTTAGTAGGCGGTTGGGGGTCCTACAATGAGCAGTTCTTC.

The chain is built from TRBV29-1 and TRBJ2-7; D assignment may be TRBD1 or TRBD2 (6 bases each). Trimming took off 4 bases at V and 2 bases at J, with 15 bases between the two ends. Germline values: CDR1 SQVTM, CDR2 ANQGSEA. The CDR3 runs 14 residues. For the CDR3, the DNA is TGCAGCGTTGTTGAGCAGGGGAGGACCTACGAGCAGTACTTC. Its translation: CSVVEQGRTYEQYF.

This clone was counted between two and nine times. Its ends do not fully match the called genes, so a read error is possible. CDR3 loop: CASSRQENTEAFF. In DNA form, the CDR3 reads TGTGCTAGCAGCCGACAGGAGAACACTGAAGCTTTCTTT. The genes are TRBV7-7 and TRBJ1-1; D possibly corresponds to TRBD1 (6 bases). Looked up from germline, CDR1 is SSHAT and CDR2 is FNYEAQ (reference sequence). The CDR3 spans 13 residues.

This clone was seen just once. The chain has TRBV6-5 and TRBJ1-5; D unclear. This CDR3 is 13 amino acids long. Germline CDR1 and CDR2: MNHEY and SVGAGI. V dropped 2 bases and J dropped 5 bases, with 7 bases sitting between them. The CDR3 nucleotides read TGTGCCAGCAGTTACGATAGGGATCAGCCCCAGCATTTT. Amino acid sequence: CASSYDRDQPQHF.

Here the CDR3 DNA reads TGTGCCAGCTCTTCCCCCCGGGGTGAAGGGTCCTACGAGCAGTACTTC. Its protein product is CASSSPRGEGSYEQYF. The chain combines TRBV27 with TRBJ2-7; TRBD2 might be the D (5 bases). The germline CDR1 and CDR2 sequences are MNHEY and SMNVEV (reference sequence). The CDR3 sequence is 16 residues long. V lost 8 bases, J lost 1 base, and 21 bases lay in between.

This chain joins TRBV5-6 and TRBJ2-4, with D unresolved. Looked up from germline, CDR1 is SGHDT and CDR2 is YYEEEE. V was cut by 4 bases and J by 9 bases, with 14 bases left in between. The length of the CDR3 is 13 residues. The CDR3 DNA reads TGTGCCAGCAGCGGTGTAGTAGACGGCATTCAGTACTTC. Its translation is CASSGVVDGIQYF.

This clone has more than one count but fewer than ten. The chain links TRBV6-6 to TRBJ1-4; TRBD1 matches 9 bases. The V gene's germline CDR1 is MNHNY and CDR2 SVGAGI (reference sequence). V trimming: 6 bases; J trimming: 7 bases; junction bases outside the gene matches: 6. The CDR3 extends over 14 amino acids. CDR3 sequence (DNA): TGTGCCAGCAGGTGGACAGGGGAGGGTGAAAAACTGTTTTTT. Translated: CASRWTGEGEKLFF.

With regard to this clone: No DNA is shown, since the ends of the CDR3 on it are uncertain; the CDR3 is the one TCRdb lists. The chain has TRBV5-1 and TRBJ2-5; the listed D gene, TRBD2, was not tested against the DNA. Germline loops: CDR1 SGHRS, CDR2 YFSETQ. The CDR3 sequence runs 16 residues, both termini included. The CDR3 is CASSLTFGGRGETQYF.

The rearrangement joins TRBV15 to TRBJ2-3; 7 bases agree with TRBD1. Trimming at V came to 4 bases and at J to 2 bases, leaving 3 bases not matched to a gene. Germline loops: CDR1 LNHNV, CDR2 YYDKDF (reference sequence). This CDR3 region has 14 residues. CDR3 bases: TGTGCCACCAGCAACGGACAGGCCACAGATACGCAGTATTTT. Its translation is CATSNGQATDTQYF.

J is TRBJ2-5 and V is TRBV5-1, with D unclear. Trimming removed 4 bases from V and 4 bases from J, with 8 bases in between. This CDR3 is built from 12 residues. Germline V gene sequence: CDR1 SGHRS, CDR2 YFSETQ. The CDR3 protein is CASSDWGETQYF. CDR3 sequence (DNA): TGCGCCAGCAGCGACTGGGGAGAGACCCAGTACTTC. Filled out from reference TRBV5-1 and TRBJ2-5, the complete variable domain reads KAGVTQTPRYLIKTRGQQVTLSCSPISGHRSVSWYQQTPGQGLQFLFEYFSETQRNKGNFPGRFSGRQFSNSRSEMNVSTLELGDSALYLCASSDWGETQYFGPGTRLLVL.

V usage is TRBV5-6 and J usage is TRBJ2-5; 10 bases agree with TRBD1. The CDR3 loop spans 15 amino acids. V lost 4 bases, J lost 7 bases, and 10 bases stayed unmatched. The V gene's germline CDR1 is SGHDT and CDR2 YYEEEE. The CDR3 is CASSVTGQGSGTQYF. CDR3 nucleotides: TGTGCCAGCAGCGTGACGGGACAGGGGTCGGGGACCCAGTACTTC.

The chain carries TRBV25-1 and TRBJ1-2; 8 bases are shared with TRBD1. The V segment lost 3 bases and the J segment 4 bases; nucleotides outside the gene matches: 1. The CDR3 consists of 13 residues. Germline V CDR1 and CDR2: MGHDK, SYGVNS. CDR3 DNA sequence: TGTGCCAGCAGTGATACAGGGGGCTATGGCTACACCTTC. Amino acids: CASSDTGGYGYTF.

This clone was recorded once. The rearrangement links TRBV7-9 to TRBJ2-1, with D possibly matching TRBD2 (6 bases). V was shortened by 0 bases and J by 9 bases, with 24 bases between the two germline ends. CDR1 is SEHNR and CDR2 is FQNEAQ in the germline V gene (reference sequence). The CDR3 has 18 amino acids. The chain's CDR3 is CASSLARRVGHPQGEQFF. The CDR3 nucleotides read TGTGCCAGCAGCTTAGCCCGGAGGGTGGGCCACCCTCAGGGTGAGCAGTTCTTC.

This sequence joins TRBV29-1 and TRBJ1-5; possible D gene TRBD1, 5 bases. The V and J ends lost 5 bases and 2 bases respectively, with 13 bases between them. The CDR3 covers 14 residues. Germline-derived CDR1 and CDR2 are SQVTM and ANQGSEA. This chain's CDR3 is CSVCEGIGNQPQHF. CDR3 nucleotides: TGCAGCGTTTGCGAGGGGATAGGCAATCAGCCCCAGCATTTT.

This clone was counted a few times. This chain joins TRBV29-1 and TRBJ1-2, with unresolved D. Trimming took 7 bases from V and 5 from J, leaving 11 bases between them. The germline gives CDR1 SQVTM, CDR2 ANQGSEA. This CDR3 region has 11 residues. CDR3 in amino acids: CSAPEQYGYTF. The CDR3 DNA reads TGCAGCGCTCCGGAACAATATGGCTACACCTTC.

The chain combines TRBV19 with TRBJ1-1, with 9 bases that match TRBD1. Germline CDR1 and CDR2: LNHDA and SQIVND (reference sequence). The V gene end was trimmed by 4 bases and the J gene end by 11 bases; junction bases not matched to a gene: 8. This CDR3 comprises 13 residues. CDR3 in DNA: TGTGCCAGTAGTAATCTGGGACAGGGTACGGCTTTCTTT. Residues: CASSNLGQGTAFF.

This chain links TRBV19 with TRBJ1-1, with 7 nucleotides matching TRBD1. This CDR3 is built from 15 residues. V was clipped by 3 bases and J by 1 base; unmatched bases: 5. From germline, CDR1 is LNHDA and CDR2 SQIVND (reference sequence). The CDR3 loop reads CASSIGQETNTEAFF. The CDR3 DNA sequence: TGTGCCAGTAGTATCGGACAGGAGACGAACACTGAAGCTTTCTTT.

This clone occurred a few times. Different DNA sequences within this sample yield the same CDR3. The rearrangement links TRBV29-1 to TRBJ1-1; TRBD1 is a possible D gene (5 bases). The CDR3 spans 12 residues. Trimming left V 5 bases short and J 4 bases short, with 11 bases between. The V gene's germline CDR1 is SQVTM and CDR2 ANQGSEA. The CDR3 sequence is CSVLRGGTEAFF. CDR3 in DNA: TGCAGCGTTTTAAGGGGAGGCACTGAAGCTTTCTTT.

The chain joins TRBV10-3 to TRBJ1-2, with a tentative D call TRBD1 (5 bases). Germline lookup yields CDR1 ENHRY and CDR2 SYGVKD. V dropped 10 bases and J dropped 0 bases, with 12 bases sitting between them. The CDR3 is 13 amino acids. The CDR3 DNA reads TGTGCCACCAGGGCCACGACTAACTATGGCTACACCTTC. Translating it yields CATRATTNYGYTF.